Reported below is one TCR beta chain. Per the original methods: Estimated nucleated cell counts came from reference gene primer amplification. Using immunoSEQ multiplex PCR, the repertoire was profiled, and TCRdb retains in-frame clones only, with some absent. D and trimming come from the DNA, and the V and J calls and clone size come from that table. The sample consists of around 210,000 clones, roughly 90% of them appearing once. Recruitment covered over 20 US areas and drew participants whose ages spanned about 18 to 100 years. In assigning cohorts, the study relied on participant-reported clinical history. These data belong to a study of blood T cell repertoires in COVID-19. Study details: Sample material is recorded as cDNA or gDNA derived from T cells, B-cell-depleted T cells, or PBMCs.

Input material: PBMCs or T cells enriched from blood (not recorded which). The TCR originated in a woman younger than 30 who had recovered from COVID-19.

The CDR3 region has the DNA TGTGCCTGGGACCTGGGGACAGGGGTTGCGAATGAGCAGTTCTTC. Amino acids: CAWDLGTGVANEQFF. The V and J genes are TRBV30 and TRBJ2-1, with 10 nucleotides matching TRBD1. The germline V gene has CDR1 GTSNPN and CDR2 SVGIG (reference sequence). The CDR3 loop spans 15 amino acids. J gave up 7 bases and V 5 bases, and 11 bases lay outside the gene matches.